These 20 T cell receptor beta chains share one sample of origin, sequenced in a study of control samples from healthy donors and cancer patients. This table comes from immunoSEQ multiplex PCR, and its TCRdb copy is limited to in-frame clones, with some not included. The table includes more than 100,000 clones, around 89% detected once. What was sequenced was blood. The receptors here all came from a man in his forties or fifties in good health.

The chain recombines TRBV25-1 with TRBJ2-7; D is possibly TRBD2 (5 bases). Germline V gene lookup returns CDR1 MGHDK and CDR2 SYGVNS. V was shortened by 9 bases and J by 0 bases, with 15 bases between the two germline ends. CDR3 length: 14 amino acids. This CDR3 is CASQRAGASYEQYF. CDR3 bases: TGTGCCAGTCAGAGGGCAGGAGCCTCCTACGAGCAGTACTTC.

The J gene is TRBJ1-5, the V gene TRBV6-6; 7 bases are shared with TRBD1. The germline V gene encodes CDR1 MNHNY and CDR2 SVGAGI (reference sequence). This CDR3 is 16 amino acids long. Losses at the gene ends were 5 bases for V and 0 bases for J; bases not matched to a gene: 7. This CDR3 is CASSPQGQISNQPQHF. In nucleotides, the CDR3 is TGTGCCAGCAGTCCGCAGGGACAGATTAGCAATCAGCCCCAGCATTTT.

The V and J genes are TRBV23-1 and TRBJ2-7; no definite D call. TRBV23-1 is given ORF status, its function remaining uncertain. The CDR3 is made up of 15 amino acids. The V end was cut by 1 base, the J end by 4 bases, with 14 bases between. The CDR3 nucleotides are TGCGCCAGCAGTCAATGCCCCCCTGGTAGGTACGAGCAGTACTTC. Its translation is CASSQCPPGRYEQYF.

This clone was seen just once. J is TRBJ2-1 and V is TRBV5-1; D is unresolved. The CDR3 loop spans 13 amino acids. Trimming took 4 bases from V and 6 from J, leaving 11 bases between them. CDR1 SGHRS and CDR2 YFSETQ come from the germline V gene. The CDR3 region has the DNA TGCGCCAGCAGCACCTCCCCCGGCAATGAGCAGTTCTTC. Translated, it gives CASSTSPGNEQFF.

The chain employs TRBV27 and TRBJ2-1, with TRBD2 identical over 9 bases. Trimming cost V 5 bases and J 3 bases; bases outside gene matches: 5. There are 15 residues in the CDR3. CDR1 MNHEY and CDR2 SMNVEV come from the germline V gene (reference sequence). CDR3 nucleotides: TGTGCCAGCAGTCTCGAGCGGGGGGACTACAATGAGCAGTTCTTC. Translating it yields CASSLERGDYNEQFF.

This chain links TRBV27 with TRBJ1-2; 10 bases line up with TRBD1. The germline V gene has CDR1 MNHEY and CDR2 SMNVEV (reference sequence). CDR3 length: 15 residues. Germline trimming cut 4 bases from V and 4 bases from J; bases unmatched to any gene: 6. CDR3 DNA sequence: TGTGCCAGCAGTTACAAGACAGGGGGCGGCTATGGCTACACCTTC. This sequence encodes CASSYKTGGGYGYTF.

The chain combines TRBV12-3 or TRBV12-4 with TRBJ1-6; no clear D gene. This CDR3 region has 12 residues. The V end was cut by 4 bases, the J end by 14 bases, with 12 bases between. The CDR3 sequence: CASSSPDGTLHF. The CDR3 nucleotides are TGTGCCAGCAGTTCGCCCGATGGGACCCTCCACTTT.

The CDR3: CATSEGRGGEKLFF. CDR3 bases: TGTGCCACCAGTGAAGGCAGGGGAGGCGAAAAACTGTTTTTT. The chain uses TRBV24-1 and TRBJ1-4; D is perhaps TRBD1 (6 bases). This CDR3 is 14 amino acids long. Germline values: CDR1 KGHDR, CDR2 SFDVKD. V dropped 4 bases and J dropped 8 bases, with 13 bases sitting between them.

With regard to this clone: Other DNA sequences in this sample translate to the same CDR3. This chain connects TRBV24-1 to TRBJ1-2; 9 nucleotides line up with TRBD1. Germline CDR1 is KGHDR and CDR2 is SFDVKD. The CDR3 has 15 amino acids. The trim removed 2 bases at V and 2 bases at J, leaving 2 bases unmatched. This CDR3 reads CATSDSGQGNYGYTF. CDR3 coding DNA: TGTGCCACCAGTGATTCCGGACAGGGGAACTATGGCTACACCTTC.

In this sample, this clone turned up once. J is TRBJ2-5 and V is TRBV4-2, with 9 bases fitting TRBD1. Germline V gene lookup returns CDR1 LGHNA and CDR2 YNFKEQ. CDR3 size: 17 residues. V shed 0 bases and J 5 bases; nucleotides not matched to a gene: 10. CDR3 bases: TGTGCCAGCAGCCAAGATAGGGCCGGGACAGGGAAGGAGACCCAGTACTTC. Amino acid sequence: CASSQDRAGTGKETQYF.

This chain connects TRBV7-2 to TRBJ2-3, with D unclear. Germline loops: CDR1 SGHTA, CDR2 FQGNSA. Trimming stripped 1 base from V and 4 bases from J, with 6 bases between. CDR3 length: 13 amino acids. For the CDR3, the DNA is TGTGCCAGCAGCTTAGTATCCGCAGATACGCAGTATTTT. The encoded protein is CASSLVSADTQYF.

The chain has TRBV5-1 and TRBJ1-2; 7 bases fit TRBD1. The V gene's germline CDR1 is SGHRS and CDR2 YFSETQ. Unmatched junction bases numbered 3, after V lost 0 bases and J lost 7 bases. The CDR3 sequence is 13 residues long. In DNA form, the CDR3 reads TGCGCCAGCAGCTTGGAGGGGGCGGTTGGCTACACCTTC. Translated, it gives CASSLEGAVGYTF.

CDR3 sequence (DNA): TGTGCCACCAGTGATTTCAATCAGCCCCAGCATTTT. Its protein is CATSDFNQPQHF. The rearrangement links TRBV24-1 to TRBJ1-5; no reliable D call. Deletions cut 1 base from V and 3 bases from J, with 0 bases between. Germline V CDR1 and CDR2: KGHDR, SFDVKD. CDR3 length: 12 amino acids.

The chain links TRBV4-1 to TRBJ1-6; D may be TRBD1 (5 bases). The CDR3 extends over 17 amino acids. Germline V CDR1 and CDR2: MGHRA, YSYEKL. With 3 bases removed from V and 4 bases from J, the gap between germline ends came to 16 bases. The CDR3 region is CASSQKWRGKYNSPLHF. The DNA of the CDR3 is TGCGCCAGCAGCCAGAAATGGAGGGGTAAATATAATTCACCCCTCCACTTT.

The genes are TRBV19 and TRBJ1-2; D is perhaps TRBD1 (5 bases). Germline CDR1 reads LNHDA; CDR2 reads SQIVND (reference sequence). Trimming removed 6 bases at V and 3 bases at J, with 17 bases between. The CDR3 is 15 residues long. This CDR3 reads CASRLLGGRDYGYTF. In DNA form, the CDR3 reads TGTGCCAGTAGGCTCCTGGGGGGTCGTGACTATGGCTACACCTTC.

The chain has TRBV5-6 and TRBJ1-1; a possible D gene is TRBD1 (5 bases). V was shortened by 0 bases and J by 1 base, with 7 bases between the two germline ends. The CDR3 is made up of 14 amino acids. The germline V gene encodes CDR1 SGHDT and CDR2 YYEEEE. Here the CDR3 reads CASSLGDGNTEAFF. The CDR3 DNA reads as TGTGCCAGCAGCTTGGGGGACGGGAACACTGAAGCTTTCTTT.

The J gene is TRBJ1-6, the V gene TRBV24-1; no definite D call. Germline V gene sequence: CDR1 KGHDR, CDR2 SFDVKD. V was trimmed by 4 bases and J by 7 bases, leaving 16 bases between them. The CDR3 runs to 16 residues. The CDR3 spells CATSDPLAGPNSPLHF. For the CDR3, the DNA is TGTGCCACCAGTGACCCGCTGGCGGGCCCGAATTCACCCCTCCACTTT.

The CDR3 here is CASSLRPAGQGPTEQYF. CDR3 DNA: TGTGCCAGCAGCTTACGTCCAGCGGGACAGGGCCCTACCGAGCAGTACTTC. The chain joins TRBV7-3 to TRBJ2-7; 9 nucleotides align to TRBD1. V trimming: 2 bases; J trimming: 6 bases; junction bases outside the gene matches: 14. From germline, CDR1 is SGHTA and CDR2 FQGTGA. The CDR3 covers 17 residues.

The chain recombines TRBV7-6 with TRBJ2-7, with a weak D call TRBD1 (6 bases). Germline-derived CDR1 and CDR2 are SGHVS and FNYEAQ. CDR3 length equals 15 residues. The V end lost 0 bases, the J end lost 6 bases, and 15 bases lay between the germline ends. CDR3: CASSLASGALVEQYF. CDR3 DNA sequence: TGTGCCAGCAGCTTAGCCTCAGGGGCCCTAGTCGAGCAGTACTTC.

This sequence joins TRBV29-1 and TRBJ2-6; D is unclear. V shed 0 bases and J shed 1 base, with 10 bases lying between them. Germline V gene data show CDR1 as SQVTM and CDR2 as ANQGSEA. The CDR3 covers 16 residues. This chain's CDR3 is CSVEDTRVSGANVLTF. CDR3 in DNA: TGCAGCGTTGAAGACACAAGGGTTTCTGGGGCCAACGTCCTGACTTTC. Using reference TRBV29-1 and TRBJ2-6 for the parts outside the CDR3, the full variable domain is SAVISQKPSRDICQRGTSLTIQCQVDSQVTMMFWYRQQPGQSLTLIATANQGSEATYESGFVIDKFPISRPNLTFSTLTVSNMSPEDSSIYLCSVEDTRVSGANVLTFGAGSRLTVL.